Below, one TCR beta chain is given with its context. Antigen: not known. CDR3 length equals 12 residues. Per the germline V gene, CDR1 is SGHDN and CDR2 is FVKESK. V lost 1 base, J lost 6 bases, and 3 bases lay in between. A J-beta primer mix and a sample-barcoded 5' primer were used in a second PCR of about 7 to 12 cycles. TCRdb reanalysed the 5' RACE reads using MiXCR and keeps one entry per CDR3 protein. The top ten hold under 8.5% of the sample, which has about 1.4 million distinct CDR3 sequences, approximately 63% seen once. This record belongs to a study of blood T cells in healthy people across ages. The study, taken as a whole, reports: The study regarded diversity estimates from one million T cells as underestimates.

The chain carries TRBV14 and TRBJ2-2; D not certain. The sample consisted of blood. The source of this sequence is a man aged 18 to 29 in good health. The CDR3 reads CASSQAPGELFF. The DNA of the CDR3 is TGTGCCAGCAGCCAAGCCCCCGGGGAGCTGTTTTTT.